This T cell receptor beta chain stems from a study of T cells after yellow fever vaccination. TCRdb processed the 5' RACE reads anew with MiXCR; each CDR3 protein has one entry. The data show nearly 30,000 distinct CDR3 sequences, about 5% seen once. The ends lost 4 bases at V and 6 bases at J; junction bases unmatched: 4. Germline-derived CDR1 and CDR2 are MNHEY and SMNVEV (reference sequence). This CDR3 has 13 amino acids. Sequencing was performed on CD8+ T cells sorted from PBMCs, taken 10 days after the yellow fever booster vaccination. The TCR originated in a man aged 25 to 40 who received the YFV17D yellow fever vaccine. V gene TRBV27 combines with J gene TRBJ1-1; 8 bases fit TRBD1. CDR3 region: CASSYQGAAEAFF. The CDR3 nucleotides read TGTGCCAGCAGTTATCAGGGGGCCGCTGAAGCTTTCTTT.